This T cell receptor (beta chain) was identified during a study of cytomegalovirus exposure and HLA in healthy donors. This clone was detected only a few times. PCR used 60 Vbeta primers and 13 Jbeta primers. Clones were sequenced by immunoSEQ multiplex PCR, and TCRdb holds only the in-frame ones, with some missing. The sample holds a few hundred thousand clones, 70% to 80% seen once. The CDR3 has 14 amino acids. V was pared by 5 bases and J by 1 base, with 11 bases between. In germline, CDR1 is KGHSH, CDR2 LQKENI. Specimen: PBMCs. The V call is TRBV18, the J call TRBJ2-5; D might be TRBD1 (5 bases). This clonotype was sampled from a woman younger than 45 in good health and CMV-seronegative. CDR3 loop: CASSLDTFQETQYF. The DNA for the CDR3 is TGTGCCAGCTCATTGGACACCTTCCAAGAGACCCAGTACTTC.